A single sample gave rise to the 14 T cell receptor beta chains below, sequenced in a study of shared T cell receptors in the human thymus (dated by TCRdb to the early 2020s). Receptor amplification or capture employed the immunoSEQ multiplex PCR assay. TCRdb provides this immuneACCESS table in a form limited to in-frame rearrangements. Some clones are lacking; in checked studies, under half of them reflect an unresolved V gene, and why the rest are absent is not known. This sample lists hundreds of thousands of clones; approximately 87% were detected once. The top ten clones comprise around 0.0099% of the sample. These data were likewise used in another study, on human thymus T cells.

The sequencing sample was made of thymocytes. The receptors originated from a boy younger than two with a congenital heart defect. Donor details come from another sample of the same person, matched by shared clones.

V is TRBV5-1 and J is TRBJ2-3; perhaps TRBD2 as D (6 bases). The V end was cut by 7 bases, the J end by 2 bases, with 11 bases between. Per the germline V gene, CDR1 is SGHRS and CDR2 is YFSETQ. The CDR3 is 13 residues long. The CDR3 spells CASRGAHTDTQYF. For the CDR3, the DNA is TGCGCCAGCCGCGGGGCCCACACAGATACGCAGTATTTT.

The chain combines TRBV4-3 with TRBJ2-4; 8 bases map to TRBD2. V was pared by 4 bases and J by 14 bases, with 7 bases of the junction left unmatched. Germline V CDR1 and CDR2: LGHNA, YSLEER. The CDR3 is 12 residues long. The CDR3 is CASSPRGGGKYF. In DNA form, the CDR3 reads TGCGCCAGCAGCCCCCGGGGGGGTGGAAAGTACTTC.

The DNA of the CDR3 is TGCGCCAGCAGCCAAGAGGTTCCGGGGAAATCAGGGGCCAACGTCCTGACTTTC. Translated: CASSQEVPGKSGANVLTF. This chain connects TRBV4-1 to TRBJ2-6, with D tentatively TRBD2 (5 bases). Trimming shortened V by 0 bases and J by 4 bases, and 16 bases separated the two germline ends. CDR1 MGHRA and CDR2 YSYEKL come from the germline V gene. The length of the CDR3 is 18 residues.

This clone showed up just once. V and J are TRBV10-3 and TRBJ1-2; D perhaps matches TRBD1 (5 bases). The CDR3 runs 14 residues. With 4 bases removed from V and 4 bases from J, the gap between germline ends came to 13 bases. Per the germline V gene, CDR1 is ENHRY and CDR2 is SYGVKD. Written as DNA, the CDR3 is TGTGCCATCAGTGGGGGCGGGGAAGGCTATGGCTACACCTTC. Its translation is CAISGGGEGYGYTF.

The chain has TRBV9 and TRBJ1-4; perhaps TRBD1 as D (6 bases). Per the germline V gene, CDR1 is SGDLS and CDR2 is YYNGEE. The CDR3 extends over 17 amino acids. V was shortened by 0 bases and J by 0 bases, with 12 bases between the two germline ends. CDR3 sequence reads: CASSVDWGPATNEKLFF. CDR3 nucleotides: TGTGCCAGCAGCGTAGATTGGGGGCCCGCAACTAATGAAAAACTGTTTTTT.

CDR3: CASSLGTGLEQYF. The CDR3 DNA reads as TGTGCCAGCAGCTTGGGGACAGGCCTCGAGCAGTACTTC. This chain links TRBV5-8 with TRBJ2-7; TRBD1 aligns across 7 bases. The CDR3 contains 13 residues. Germline lookup yields CDR1 SGHTS and CDR2 YDEGEE. The V gene end was trimmed by 0 bases and the J gene end by 6 bases; junction bases not matched to a gene: 3. The full variable domain, in which reference TRBV5-8 and TRBJ2-7 provide the parts outside the CDR3, is EAGVTQSPTHLIKTRGQQATLRCSPISGHTSVYWYQQALGLGLQFLLWYDEGEERNRGNFPPRFSGRQFPNYSSELNVNALELEDSALYLCASSLGTGLEQYFGPGTRLTVT.

The rearrangement links TRBV7-2 to TRBJ2-4, with D perhaps matching TRBD2 (6 bases). CDR1 is SGHTA, CDR2 FQGNSA, per germline. This CDR3 has 14 amino acids. V lost 4 bases, J lost 1 base, and 8 bases lay in between. The CDR3 here is CASSSGGAKNIQYF. CDR3 DNA: TGTGCCAGCAGCTCCGGAGGGGCCAAAAACATTCAGTACTTC.

V is TRBV4-2 and J is TRBJ2-7; TRBD2 agrees at 14 bases. The ends lost 3 bases at V and 4 bases at J; junction bases unmatched: 23. This CDR3 has 22 residues. Germline CDR1 reads LGHNA; CDR2 reads YNFKEQ. CDR3: CASSQPRTTGLAGGISEYEQYF. DNA of the CDR3: TGTGCCAGCAGCCAGCCTCGGACAACAGGACTAGCGGGAGGAATCTCAGAATACGAGCAGTACTTC.

This clone was observed once. The rearrangement links TRBV27 to TRBJ2-7; D unclear. The CDR3 spans 11 residues. V lost 11 bases and J lost 8, with 16 bases in between. The germline gives CDR1 MNHEY, CDR2 SMNVEV (reference sequence). For the CDR3, the DNA is TGTGCCGTAGCCAGTAGACTCAAGCAGTACTTC. This gives the protein CAVASRLKQYF.

This rearrangement joins TRBV4-2 to TRBJ2-1; D not resolved. V gave up 6 bases and J gave up 0 bases, with 6 bases separating them. The CDR3 runs 13 residues. The V gene's germline CDR1 is LGHNA and CDR2 YNFKEQ. The CDR3 protein is CASRADSYNEQFF. CDR3 bases: TGTGCCAGCAGGGCGGACTCCTACAATGAGCAGTTCTTC.

The chain recombines TRBV11-2 with TRBJ2-7; 10 bases are shared with TRBD2. V lost 6 bases and J lost 2; bases outside the gene matches: 13. Looked up from germline, CDR1 is SGHAT and CDR2 is FQNNGV. This CDR3 spans 17 amino acids. CDR3 sequence reads: CASRRSTGTSETYEQYF. DNA for the CDR3: TGTGCCAGCAGAAGATCTACCGGGACTAGCGAGACCTACGAGCAGTACTTC.

With respect to this clone: This specimen includes other DNA sequences encoding the same CDR3. The chain has TRBV11-2 and TRBJ2-1, with 12 nucleotides matching TRBD2. The CDR3 sequence is 16 residues long. V shed 0 bases and J 4 bases; nucleotides not matched to a gene: 1. CDR1 is SGHAT, CDR2 FQNNGV, per germline. CDR3 loop: CASSLEGLAGYNEQFF. The CDR3 nucleotides are TGTGCCAGCAGCTTAGAGGGACTAGCGGGTTACAATGAGCAGTTCTTC.

The genes are TRBV28 and TRBJ2-1; maybe TRBD1 (6 bases). V lost 4 bases, J lost 8 bases, and 21 bases lay in between. Germline lookup yields CDR1 MDHEN and CDR2 SYDVKM. There are 16 residues in the CDR3. CDR3 loop: CASSSYRVLSRDEQFF. Here the CDR3 DNA reads TGTGCCAGCAGTTCCTACAGGGTATTATCTCGGGATGAGCAGTTCTTC.

This clone appeared a few times. The rearrangement uses TRBV14 and TRBJ2-2; D remains unclear. CDR1 is SGHDN, CDR2 FVKESK, per germline. The CDR3 loop spans 14 amino acids. Trimming left V 4 bases short and J 2 bases short, with 8 bases between. The CDR3 reads CASSPYSNTGELFF. The CDR3, as DNA: TGTGCCAGCAGCCCCTACAGCAACACCGGGGAGCTGTTTTTT.